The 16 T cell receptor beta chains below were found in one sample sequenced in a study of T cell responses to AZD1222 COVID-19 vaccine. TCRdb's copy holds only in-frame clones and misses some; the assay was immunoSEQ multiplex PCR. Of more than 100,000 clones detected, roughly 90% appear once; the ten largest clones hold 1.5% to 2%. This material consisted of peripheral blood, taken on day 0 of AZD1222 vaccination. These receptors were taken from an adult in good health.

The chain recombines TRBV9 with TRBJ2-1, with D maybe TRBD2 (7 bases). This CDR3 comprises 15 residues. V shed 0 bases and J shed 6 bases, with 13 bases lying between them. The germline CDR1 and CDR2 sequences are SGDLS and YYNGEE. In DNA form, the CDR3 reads TGTGCCAGCAGCGTAGGGGGCGGGGGCATCAATGAGCAGTTCTTC. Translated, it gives CASSVGGGGINEQFF.

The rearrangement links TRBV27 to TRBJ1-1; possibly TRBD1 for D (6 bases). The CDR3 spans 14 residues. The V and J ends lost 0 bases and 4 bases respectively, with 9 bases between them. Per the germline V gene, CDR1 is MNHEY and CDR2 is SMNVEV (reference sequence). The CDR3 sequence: CASSLSGGATEAFF. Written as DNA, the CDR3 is TGTGCCAGCAGTTTATCAGGGGGGGCCACTGAAGCTTTCTTT.

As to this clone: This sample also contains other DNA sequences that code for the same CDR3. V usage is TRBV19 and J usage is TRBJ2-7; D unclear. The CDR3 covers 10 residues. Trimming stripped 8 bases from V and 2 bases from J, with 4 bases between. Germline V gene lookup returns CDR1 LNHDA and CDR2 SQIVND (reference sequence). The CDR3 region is CASGTYEQYF. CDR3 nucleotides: TGTGCCAGTGGCACCTACGAGCAGTACTTC.

CDR3 loop: CASSLDREGNIQYF. The CDR3 DNA sequence: TGTGCCAGCAGCTTAGACAGGGAAGGAAACATTCAGTACTTC. The gene calls are TRBV11-2 and TRBJ2-4; tentative D call: TRBD1 (5 bases). Germline CDR1 and CDR2: SGHAT and FQNNGV. V dropped 0 bases and J dropped 6 bases, with 9 bases sitting between them. The CDR3 length is 14 residues. The full variable domain, completed using reference TRBV11-2 and TRBJ2-4, is EAGVAQSPRYKIIEKRQSVAFWCNPISGHATLYWYQQILGQGPKLLIQFQNNGVVDDSQLPKDRFSAERLKGVDSTLKIQPAKLEDSAVYLCASSLDREGNIQYFGAGTRLSVL.

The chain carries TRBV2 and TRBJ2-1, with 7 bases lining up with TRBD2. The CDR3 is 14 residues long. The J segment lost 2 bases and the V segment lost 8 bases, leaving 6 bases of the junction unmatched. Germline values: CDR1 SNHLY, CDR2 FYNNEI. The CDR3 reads CASWRTSPYNEQFF. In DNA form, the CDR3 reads TGTGCCAGCTGGAGGACTAGTCCCTACAATGAGCAGTTCTTC.

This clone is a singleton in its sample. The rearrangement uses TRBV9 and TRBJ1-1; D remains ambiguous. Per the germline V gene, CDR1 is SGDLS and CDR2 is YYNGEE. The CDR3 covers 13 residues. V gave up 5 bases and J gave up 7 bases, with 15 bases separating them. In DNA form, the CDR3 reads TGTGCCAGCAGTCTTGTCGAAACGATTGAAGCTTTCTTT. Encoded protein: CASSLVETIEAFF.

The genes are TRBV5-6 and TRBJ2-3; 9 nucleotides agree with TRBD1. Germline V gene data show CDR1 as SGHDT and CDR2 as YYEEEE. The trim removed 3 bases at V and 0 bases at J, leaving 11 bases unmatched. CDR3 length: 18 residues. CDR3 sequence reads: CASSSIRDRVTSTDTQYF. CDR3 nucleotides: TGTGCCAGCAGCTCGATCCGGGACAGGGTTACTAGCACAGATACGCAGTATTTT.

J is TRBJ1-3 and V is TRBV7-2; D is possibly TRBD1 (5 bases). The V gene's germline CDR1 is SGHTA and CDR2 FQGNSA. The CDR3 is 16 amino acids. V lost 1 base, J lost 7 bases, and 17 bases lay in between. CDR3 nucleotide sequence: TGTGCCAGCAGCTTAGATGCAGGACCTCGGGGGAACACCATATATTTT. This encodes CASSLDAGPRGNTIYF. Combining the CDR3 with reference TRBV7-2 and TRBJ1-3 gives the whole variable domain GAGVSQSPSNKVTEKGKDVELRCDPISGHTALYWYRQSLGQGLEFLIYFQGNSAPDKSGLPSDRFSAERTGGSVSTLTIQRTQQEDSAVYLCASSLDAGPRGNTIYFGEGSWLTVV.

The CDR3 coding sequence is TGTGCCAGCAGCTTAGGTGGCACCATGAACACTGAAGCTTTCTTT. Translating it yields CASSLGGTMNTEAFF. The V call is TRBV7-9, the J call TRBJ1-1; D is ambiguous. Trimming took off 1 base at V and 0 bases at J, with 9 bases between the two ends. Per germline, CDR1 SEHNR and CDR2 FQNEAQ (reference sequence). The CDR3 runs 15 residues. Drawing the rest from reference TRBV7-9 and TRBJ1-1, the complete variable domain is DTGVSQNPRHKITKRGQNVTFRCDPISEHNRLYWYRQTLGQGPEFLTYFQNEAQLEKSRLLSDRFSAERPKGSFSTLEIQRTEQGDSAMYLCASSLGGTMNTEAFFGQGTRLTVV.

CDR3 nucleotide sequence: TGTGCCACCAGTGACCCGGGACTCCAAGAGACCCAGTACTTC. This codes for CATSDPGLQETQYF. The chain couples TRBV24-1 to TRBJ2-5; a weak D match, TRBD2 (6 bases). V lost 4 bases to trimming and J lost 1 base, with 9 bases between them. Germline lookup yields CDR1 KGHDR and CDR2 SFDVKD. This CDR3 region has 14 residues.

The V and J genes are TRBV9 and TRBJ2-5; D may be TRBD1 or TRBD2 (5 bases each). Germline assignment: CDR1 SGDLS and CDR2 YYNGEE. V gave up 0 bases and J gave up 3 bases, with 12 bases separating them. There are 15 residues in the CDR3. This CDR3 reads CASSVGGRKEETQYF. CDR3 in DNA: TGTGCCAGCAGCGTAGGGGGACGGAAGGAAGAGACCCAGTACTTC.

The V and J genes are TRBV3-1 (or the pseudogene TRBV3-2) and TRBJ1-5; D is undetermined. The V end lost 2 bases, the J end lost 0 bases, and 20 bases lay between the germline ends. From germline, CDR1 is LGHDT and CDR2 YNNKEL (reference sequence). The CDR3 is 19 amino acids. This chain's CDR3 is CASSQRDVADLYSNQPQHF. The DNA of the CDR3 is TGTGCCAGCAGCCAACGAGACGTAGCCGACCTATATAGCAATCAGCCCCAGCATTTT.

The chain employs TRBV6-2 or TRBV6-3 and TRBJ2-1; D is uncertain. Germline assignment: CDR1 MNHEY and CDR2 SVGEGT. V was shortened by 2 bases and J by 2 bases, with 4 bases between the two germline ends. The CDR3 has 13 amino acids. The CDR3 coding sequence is TGTGCCAGCAGTTACGACACCTACAATGAGCAGTTCTTC. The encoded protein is CASSYDTYNEQFF.

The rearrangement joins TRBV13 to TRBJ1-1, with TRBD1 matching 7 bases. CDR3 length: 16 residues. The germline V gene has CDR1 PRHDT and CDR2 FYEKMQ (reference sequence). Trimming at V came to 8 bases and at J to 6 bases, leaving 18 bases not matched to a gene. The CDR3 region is CASRIEPQGGFPEAFF. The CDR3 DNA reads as TGTGCCAGCCGAATCGAACCCCAGGGGGGTTTCCCTGAAGCTTTCTTT.

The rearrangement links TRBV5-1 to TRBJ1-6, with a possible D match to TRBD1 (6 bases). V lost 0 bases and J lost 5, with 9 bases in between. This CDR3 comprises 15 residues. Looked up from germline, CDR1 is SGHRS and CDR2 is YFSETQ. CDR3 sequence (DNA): TGCGCCAGCAGCTTGGGCGGGGGCGATAATTCACCCCTCCACTTT. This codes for CASSLGGGDNSPLHF. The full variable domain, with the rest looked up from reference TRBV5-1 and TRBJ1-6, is KAGVTQTPRYLIKTRGQQVTLSCSPISGHRSVSWYQQTPGQGLQFLFEYFSETQRNKGNFPGRFSGRQFSNSRSEMNVSTLELGDSALYLCASSLGGGDNSPLHFGNGTRLTVT.

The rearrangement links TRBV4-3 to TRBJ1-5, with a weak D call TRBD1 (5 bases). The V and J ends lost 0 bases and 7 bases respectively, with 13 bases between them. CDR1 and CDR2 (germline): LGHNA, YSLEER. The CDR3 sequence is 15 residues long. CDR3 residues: CASSQDWGPSQPQHF. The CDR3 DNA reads TGCGCCAGCAGCCAAGATTGGGGCCCCTCACAGCCCCAGCATTTT.